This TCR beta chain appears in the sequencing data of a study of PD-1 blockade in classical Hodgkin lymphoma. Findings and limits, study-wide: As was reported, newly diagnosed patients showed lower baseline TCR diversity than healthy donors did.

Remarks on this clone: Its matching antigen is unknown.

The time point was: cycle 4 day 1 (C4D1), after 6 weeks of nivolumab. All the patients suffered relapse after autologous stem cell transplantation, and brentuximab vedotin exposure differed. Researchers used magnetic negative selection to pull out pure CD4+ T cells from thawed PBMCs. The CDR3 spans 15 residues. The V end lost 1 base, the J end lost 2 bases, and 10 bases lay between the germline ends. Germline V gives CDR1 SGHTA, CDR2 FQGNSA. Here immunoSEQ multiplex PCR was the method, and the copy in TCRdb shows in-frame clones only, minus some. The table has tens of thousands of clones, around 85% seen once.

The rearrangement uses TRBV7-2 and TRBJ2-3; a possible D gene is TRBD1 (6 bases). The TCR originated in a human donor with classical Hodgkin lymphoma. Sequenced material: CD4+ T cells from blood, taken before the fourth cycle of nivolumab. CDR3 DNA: TGTGCCAGCAGCTTAGAGGGGGACATCACAGATACGCAGTATTTT. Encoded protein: CASSLEGDITDTQYF.